This T cell receptor beta chain was recorded in a study of identical twins. The study, taken as a whole, reports: Memory repertoires showed no such pattern, whereas abundant cord blood beta clonotypes carried fewer insertions. The models gave estimates that fell short of the out-of-frame TCR alpha sharing seen in monozygotic twins.

In germline, CDR1 is DFQATT, CDR2 SNEGSKA (reference sequence). After removal of 0 bases from V and 2 bases from J, the junction contained 15 bases not matched to a gene. The CDR3 consists of 20 residues. Template switching introduced a universal primer site, and the cDNA bore unique molecular identifiers. MiXCR, applied by TCRdb to the 5' RACE reads, yields one record per CDR3 protein. The sample includes about 690,000 distinct CDR3 sequences, around 20% of them seen just once. To note about this clonotype: Antigen specificity is unknown.

The same sample was also studied in work on T cells expressing NK-cell markers. That paper notes: Similarly, these clonotypes led the CD3+CD56-NKG2C+ fraction as well in several donors.

What was sequenced was PBMCs. The sequence was collected from a woman younger than 30 in good health. The chain joins TRBV20-1 to TRBJ2-3; TRBD2 matches at 12 bases. CDR3 sequence: CSARDLSSGRGYGVTDTQYF. Written as DNA, the CDR3 is TGCAGTGCTAGAGATCTGTCTAGCGGGAGGGGGTACGGTGTCACAGATACGCAGTATTTT.